These 2 T cell receptor beta chains were sequenced from one sample in a study of T cell responses to AZD1222 COVID-19 vaccine. Produced via immunoSEQ multiplex PCR; TCRdb's table is partial and in-frame only. Here the sample spans approximately 260,000 clones, 80% to 95% being singletons. This specimen was peripheral blood, taken on day 0 of AZD1222 vaccination. These receptors came from an adult in good health.

The rearrangement links TRBV5-1 to TRBJ2-3; 7 bases are shared with TRBD2. The CDR3 runs 16 residues. Germline V gives CDR1 SGHRS, CDR2 YFSETQ. V was pared by 0 bases and J by 5 bases, with 9 bases of the junction left unmatched. The CDR3 DNA sequence: TGCGCCAGCAGCTTGGCTATGCGGGAGAAAGAAGATACGCAGTATTTT. Its protein product is CASSLAMREKEDTQYF.

The V call is TRBV5-1, the J call TRBJ2-1, with a possible D match to TRBD2 (6 bases). CDR3 length: 16 residues. Looked up from germline, CDR1 is SGHRS and CDR2 is YFSETQ. With 0 bases removed from V and 4 bases from J, the gap between germline ends came to 14 bases. The chain's CDR3 is CASSLVSGTHYNEQFF. CDR3 coding DNA: TGCGCCAGCAGCTTGGTTTCCGGGACTCATTACAATGAGCAGTTCTTC.